The 3 T cell receptor beta chains in this list originate from one sample, sequenced in a study of blood T cells in healthy people across ages. For the second PCR, which ran for about 7 to 12 cycles, a sample-barcoded 5' primer and a J-beta primer mix were used. TCRdb processed the 5' RACE reads anew with MiXCR; each CDR3 protein has one entry. The data show about 1.5 million distinct CDR3 sequences, about 42% seen once. Sequenced sample: blood. These receptors were taken from a woman younger than 30 in good health.

The rearrangement uses TRBV7-9 and TRBJ2-1; 10 nucleotides align to TRBD2. The CDR3 length is 18 residues. CDR1 is SEHNR, CDR2 FQNEAQ, per germline (reference sequence). V was pared by 3 bases and J by 5 bases, with 13 bases of the junction left unmatched. CDR3: CASSFSNFRLAGDNEQFF. CDR3 bases: TGTGCCAGCAGCTTCTCGAATTTCCGGCTAGCGGGAGACAATGAGCAGTTCTTC.

The chain links TRBV19 to TRBJ2-1, with D perhaps assigned TRBD1 or TRBD2 (5 bases each). CDR1 and CDR2 from the germline V gene are LNHDA and SQIVND (reference sequence). The V and J ends lost 3 bases and 4 bases respectively, with 10 bases between them. The CDR3 sequence is 14 residues long. The CDR3 bases are TGTGCCAGTAGTATGGGGGTTACTTACAATGAGCAGTTCTTC. Translation gives CASSMGVTYNEQFF.

This clonotype was seen a handful of times. The chain has TRBV6-6 and TRBJ1-5, with 12 bases that match TRBD1. The CDR3 runs to 15 residues. With 5 bases clipped from V and 3 bases from J, the junction kept 2 bases outside the gene matches. Germline V lookup: CDR1 MNHNY, CDR2 SVGAGI (reference sequence). CDR3 DNA sequence: TGTGCCAGCAGTGGGGACAGGGGGCCCAATCAGCCCCAGCATTTT. Encoded protein: CASSGDRGPNQPQHF.